This entry is about one TCR beta chain. This clonotype was counted many times. What antigen it recognizes has not been identified. Base-call qualities are not available, and no considerably larger clone is one nucleotide away. Stable Graves' hyperthyroidism was defined as no progression to ophthalmopathy during 18 months of follow-up. Hyperthyroidism patients were aged 18 to 65 years and newly diagnosed, with disease duration of less than 2 months. The study excluded patients with uncontrolled infections, other autoimmune diseases, pregnancy or lactation. Diagnoses relied on clinical symptoms, serum thyroxine and TRAb, thyroid ultrasound and orbital computed tomography. PBMCs were separated from roughly 10 ml of fresh peripheral blood using Ficoll-Paque density gradient centrifugation. Total RNA was extracted using Trizol reagent, and RNA quality was assessed on an Agilent 2100 Bioanalyzer. In the germline V gene, CDR1 corresponds to MNHNS and CDR2 to SASEGT. Relative to germline, V is 5 bases shorter and J is 1 base shorter, with 11 bases between their ends. From cysteine to phenylalanine, the CDR3 is 15 amino acids long. Only CDR3 DNA remains: 45 bases, in frame from the first base.

The record originates from a study of T cells in Graves' hyperthyroidism and ophthalmopathy (dated by TCRdb to about 2019). As for the study more broadly: Peripheral blood was sampled at the time of initial diagnosis, prior to any treatment. After blood sampling, hyperthyroidism patients were treated with methimazole at a starting dose of 30 mg daily, and ophthalmopathy patients were treated with high-dose intravenous methylprednisolone. Whether ophthalmopathy could be predicted prospectively was tested in an independent validation cohort made up of approximately 19 hyperthyroidism patients plus 17 patients who later progressed to ophthalmopathy. The roughly 100 discovery patients were randomly divided into training and test sets at a 7:3 ratio. The paper reports TCR Vbeta CDR3 sequencing of roughly 140 peripheral blood samples: some 41 ophthalmopathy, under 80 hyperthyroidism and approximately 17 progressor patients. To identify distinguishing TCR V-J signatures, a discovery cohort of 100 patients was used, comprising under 45 with Graves' ophthalmopathy and some 57 with stable Graves' hyperthyroidism. The study also compared thyroid tissue and blood T-cell repertoires from about six Graves' hyperthyroidism patients. The research as a whole found: A model built on a 13 V-J signature distinguished ophthalmopathy from stable hyperthyroidism, reaching approximately 89% sensitivity and around 81% specificity in cross-validation and 80%/75% in testing. In validation, the model predicted progression to ophthalmopathy a median of about 6.5 months before onset, with 70% to 71% sensitivity and nearly 75% specificity. Most expanded thyroid clonotypes (frequency above 0.001) were also detected in blood, suggesting blood repertoires may reflect thyroid immune responses. No statistical method was used to set the sample size in advance, and investigators knew the group allocation.

The TCR beta CDR3 regions were amplified from RNA transcripts. For the first round of RT-PCR on the TCR CDR3, the HTBI primer set was used together with the Qiagen OneStep RT-PCR kit. Libraries were constructed in a second round of multiplex PCR, after which size selection and purification were performed. The libraries were sequenced on an Illumina HiSeq2000 using paired-end 100 bp reads. The authors' analysis ran thus. SOAPnuke was used to process the raw data, with reads discarded if the reads contained adapters or uncalled bases, had a mean Phred below 15, or lacked an exact constant-primer or identifier match. COPE v1.2.5 was used to merge high-quality paired reads, and clonotypes were defined as unique nucleotide sequences. MiTCR v1.1 was used to align clonotypes to the IMGT TRBV, TRBD and TRBJ reference segments. Only V-J combinations with frequency above 0.0001, covering roughly 99% of repertoires, were analysed. A TCS score was defined as the ratio between F50 (clonal expansion) and ExV (chaos), using BLOSUM62-based TCRdist between CDR3 peptides within each V-J. Welch's t-statistics and random forest reduced roughly 500 V-J features to under 15, which were used in a naive Bayes classifier (R e1071). TCRdb itself trimmed the public reads at Q25 with fastp, ran MiXCR and retained productive beta chains. Duplicate CDR3 protein sequences are folded into a single record with the most common DNA and genes. V and J calls and clone size were set by TCRdb, not the authors. The sample table lists 600,000 to 750,000 distinct CDR3 sequences, approximately 15% of them with a count of one. The ten largest clones capture roughly 15% of the sample.

Input material: blood. The TCR sequence derives from a man between 45 and 60 years old with Graves' hyperthyroidism. The chain employs TRBV6-1 and TRBJ2-2; TRBD2 is a possible D gene, resting on 5 matching bases. The DNA sequence reads TGTGCCAGCAGTTCCGGGATCCAGAACACCGGGGAGCTGTTTTTT. It encodes CASSSGIQNTGELFF.